The sequence of this TCR beta chain was determined in a study of T-cell reconstitution after alpha-beta-depleted transplantation in children. Preparation of the TCRbeta library was carried out with unique molecular identifiers. TCRdb redid the calling of the PCR reads with MiXCR, one entry per CDR3 protein. The sample holds some 500,000 distinct CDR3 sequences, 18% seen once. Deletions cut 1 base from V and 8 bases from J, with 12 bases between. The CDR3 has 14 amino acids. Germline-derived CDR1 and CDR2 are LNHDA and SQIVND (reference sequence). This clonotype has more than one count but fewer than ten.

The TCR originated in a human donor who donated a stem cell graft to a child with acute lymphoblastic leukemia. Material: PBMCs from the stem cell graft donor, obtained from the stem cell graft. This chain links TRBV19 with TRBJ2-1; possibly TRBD2 for D (6 bases). DNA for the CDR3: TGTGCCAGTAGTATAGTGGGACGGGACTATGAGCAGTTCTTC. It translates to CASSIVGRDYEQFF.